These 28 T cell receptor beta chains were all obtained from the same sample, sequenced in a study of blood T cell repertoires in COVID-19. Measured with immunoSEQ multiplex PCR; TCRdb has only the in-frame clones, and not every one. The sample records around 94,000 clones, approximately 80% being singletons. Sequenced material: peripheral blood. These receptors were collected from a human donor in a cohort sampled during active COVID-19.

The V gene is TRBV27, the J gene TRBJ1-2, with TRBD1 matching over 7 bases. Germline CDR1 reads MNHEY; CDR2 reads SMNVEV (reference sequence). J lost 4 bases, V lost 5 bases, and 10 bases had no gene match. The CDR3 has 15 residues. The CDR3 DNA reads TGTGCCAGCAGTCCCGACGGAGGGGGCGGCTATGGCTACACCTTC. It encodes CASSPDGGGGYGYTF.

This clone has a single count. Distinct nucleotide sequences in the sample also encode this CDR3. This chain links TRBV18 with TRBJ2-5; 11 nucleotides align to TRBD1. The CDR3 length is 14 residues. Germline V gives CDR1 KGHSH, CDR2 LQKENI. The trim removed 3 bases at V and 4 bases at J, leaving 1 base unmatched. The CDR3 bases are TGTGCCAGCTCACCGGGACAGGGGGGAGAGACCCAGTACTTC. Protein: CASSPGQGGETQYF.

The J gene is TRBJ2-3, the V gene TRBV9; 8 nucleotides agree with TRBD2. In germline, CDR1 is SGDLS, CDR2 YYNGEE. Unmatched junction bases numbered 1, after V lost 0 bases and J lost 1 base. This CDR3 contains 15 residues. The chain's CDR3 is CASSVGAGGTDTQYF. CDR3 sequence (DNA): TGTGCCAGCAGCGTAGGAGCGGGGGGCACAGATACGCAGTATTTT.

This chain uses TRBV11-2 with TRBJ1-6, with a possible D match to TRBD1 (6 bases). The V gene's germline CDR1 is SGHAT and CDR2 FQNNGV. V lost 4 bases, J lost 2 bases, and 12 bases lay in between. There are 16 residues in the CDR3. CDR3 in amino acids: CASSSPTGPYNSPLHF. CDR3 bases: TGTGCCAGCAGCTCTCCGACAGGCCCCTATAATTCACCCCTCCACTTT.

V usage is TRBV18 and J usage is TRBJ2-3; TRBD2 matches 7 bases. This CDR3 has 15 amino acids. The junction had 9 bases not matched to a gene; V was cut back by 3 bases and J by 6 bases. Germline V gene lookup returns CDR1 KGHSH and CDR2 LQKENI. CDR3 sequence: CASSPQLAEMDTQYF. The CDR3 nucleotides are TGTGCCAGCTCACCCCAGCTAGCGGAGATGGATACGCAGTATTTT. Full variable domain (missing parts from reference TRBV18 and TRBJ2-3): NAGVMQNPRHLVRRRGQEARLRCSPMKGHSHVYWYRQLPEEGLKFMVYLQKENIIDESGMPKERFSAEFPKEGPSILRIQQVVRGDSAAYFCASSPQLAEMDTQYFGPGTRLTVL.

CDR3: CASSTLGRDSPLHF. CDR3 coding DNA: TGTGCCAGCAGTACCCTAGGGCGGGATTCACCCCTCCACTTT. The chain employs TRBV25-1 and TRBJ1-6; no clear D. This CDR3 comprises 14 residues. V shed 5 bases and J shed 8 bases, with 13 bases lying between them. The germline V gene encodes CDR1 MGHDK and CDR2 SYGVNS.

This clone was seen just once. The gene calls are TRBV6-5 and TRBJ1-4; 7 bases are shared with TRBD1. Unmatched junction bases numbered 6, after V lost 6 bases and J lost 5 bases. This CDR3 comprises 14 residues. Germline V lookup: CDR1 MNHEY, CDR2 SVGAGI. In nucleotides, the CDR3 is TGTGCCAGCAGGGGGACAGAATCGAATGAAAAACTGTTTTTT. This encodes CASRGTESNEKLFF.

This clone was detected a few times. The V call is TRBV3-1 (or the pseudogene TRBV3-2), the J call TRBJ2-7, with 7 bases identical to TRBD2. The CDR3 has 17 amino acids. Germline V lookup: CDR1 LGHDT, CDR2 YNNKEL (reference sequence). Losses at the gene ends were 2 bases for V and 0 bases for J; bases not matched to a gene: 10. CDR3 sequence: CASSQSFLGGSSYEQYF. CDR3 DNA sequence: TGTGCCAGCAGCCAATCCTTTTTGGGGGGGTCCTCCTACGAGCAGTACTTC.

The chain uses TRBV19 and TRBJ1-2; 10 bases match TRBD1. Germline V gives CDR1 LNHDA, CDR2 SQIVND (reference sequence). V trimming: 6 bases; J trimming: 7 bases; junction bases outside the gene matches: 8. The CDR3 consists of 14 residues. The CDR3 DNA is TGTGCCAGTAGCGACCGGGACAGGGGCCCTGGCTACACCTTC. This gives the protein CASSDRDRGPGYTF.

The V and J genes are TRBV18 and TRBJ2-2; 7 nucleotides align to TRBD1. The CDR3 has 16 residues. V gave up 0 bases and J gave up 4 bases; unmatched junction bases: 5. CDR1 and CDR2 (germline): KGHSH, LQKENI. The CDR3 sequence is CASSPPGTVITGELFF. Here the CDR3 DNA reads TGTGCCAGCTCACCACCGGGGACAGTGATCACCGGGGAGCTGTTTTTT.

This sequence joins TRBV11-3 and TRBJ2-2, with D tentatively TRBD1 (5 bases). Trimming stripped 2 bases from V and 7 bases from J, with 11 bases between. From germline, CDR1 is SGHNT and CDR2 YENEEA. The CDR3 contains 14 residues. CDR3 nucleotide sequence: TGTGCCAGCAGCTTAATAGGGGCTAGCGGGGAGCTGTTTTTT. Translation gives CASSLIGASGELFF.

J is TRBJ2-3 and V is TRBV5-6; D might be TRBD2 (6 bases). The V and J ends lost 2 bases and 2 bases respectively, with 9 bases between them. There are 14 residues in the CDR3. Germline V lookup: CDR1 SGHDT, CDR2 YYEEEE. CDR3 coding DNA: TGTGCCAGCAGCTTCCGGACTAACACAGATACGCAGTATTTT. Translation: CASSFRTNTDTQYF.

This clone occurred once. CDR3 region: CASSSGEGWSYNSPLHF. DNA for the CDR3: TGTGCCAGCAGCTCGGGGGAGGGGTGGTCCTATAATTCACCCCTCCACTTT. The chain has TRBV9 and TRBJ1-6, with D possibly matching TRBD1 (5 bases). Germline values: CDR1 SGDLS, CDR2 YYNGEE. This CDR3 region has 17 residues. V was shortened by 4 bases and J by 1 base, with 15 bases between the two germline ends.

V gene TRBV20-1 combines with J gene TRBJ1-2; D remains unclear. Germline V gene sequence: CDR1 DFQATT, CDR2 SNEGSKA (reference sequence). The CDR3 runs to 11 residues. DNA of the CDR3: TGCAGCCATAGGGAGAACTATGGCTACACCTTC. It is translated as CSHRENYGYTF.

This clone was picked up one time. The chain has TRBV5-1 and TRBJ1-3, with a possible D match to TRBD1 (5 bases). Germline V gene data show CDR1 as SGHRS and CDR2 as YFSETQ. CDR3 length: 17 residues. V was cut by 0 bases and J by 3 bases, with 16 bases left in between. CDR3 region: CASSLGGGRALGNTIYF. The CDR3 DNA reads as TGCGCCAGCAGCTTGGGAGGCGGCAGGGCTCTTGGAAACACCATATATTTT.

For this clone: Because the CDR3's place on the DNA is in doubt, the DNA is left out and the CDR3 is given as listed by TCRdb. The rearrangement uses TRBV3-1 (or the pseudogene TRBV3-2) and TRBJ1-2; the table's TRBD1 call for D was not verified on the DNA. Inclusive of both ends, the CDR3 amounts to 19 amino acids. Germline-derived CDR1 and CDR2 are LGHDT and YNNKEL (reference sequence). CDR3 residues: CASSQNPLAAGGISYLCTF.

Written as DNA, the CDR3 is TGTGCCAGCAGCTTGGCTCCAGGGAGGGAAAAACTGTTTTTT. It yields the protein CASSLAPGREKLFF. The V gene is TRBV7-8, the J gene TRBJ1-4; TRBD1 is a possible D gene (5 bases). V lost 3 bases and J 8 bases, leaving 13 bases between the germline ends. The CDR3 consists of 14 residues. Germline-derived CDR1 and CDR2 are SGHVS and FQNEAQ.

V is TRBV9 and J is TRBJ2-3; TRBD1 matches at 8 bases. V trimming: 4 bases; J trimming: 2 bases; junction bases outside the gene matches: 6. Germline V gives CDR1 SGDLS, CDR2 YYNGEE. There are 15 residues in the CDR3. CDR3 residues: CASSFGTGVTDTQYF. The CDR3 region has the DNA TGTGCCAGCAGCTTCGGGACAGGCGTCACAGATACGCAGTATTTT.

CDR3 nucleotide sequence: TGTGCCAGCAATGCCGTTGGAGGACTAGTCCCAGATACGCAGTATTTT. Protein: CASNAVGGLVPDTQYF. V gene TRBV2 combines with J gene TRBJ2-3, with 7 positions matching TRBD2. Trimming at V came to 7 bases and at J to 4 bases, leaving 14 bases not matched to a gene. Per germline, CDR1 SNHLY and CDR2 FYNNEI. CDR3 length equals 16 residues.

This chain links TRBV6-4 with TRBJ2-1, with D possibly TRBD2 on 5 matching bases. With 3 bases removed from V and 4 bases from J, the gap between germline ends came to 13 bases. This CDR3 has 15 residues. Germline CDR1 MRHNA, CDR2 SNTAGT. CDR3 sequence reads: CASSETGWEYNEQFF. CDR3 in DNA: TGTGCCAGCAGTGAAACGGGATGGGAATACAATGAGCAGTTCTTC.

Only one count was recorded for this clone. The chain combines TRBV6-2 or TRBV6-3 with TRBJ2-7; D might be TRBD2 (6 bases). Deletions cut 4 bases from V and 4 bases from J, with 29 bases between. Germline V gives CDR1 MNHEY, CDR2 SVGEGT. The CDR3 runs to 19 residues. CDR3 nucleotide sequence: TGTGCCAGCAGTTGGGAAATGGGCCCCCGCCGGGACTTTCTTTACGAGCAGTACTTC. Translating it yields CASSWEMGPRRDFLYEQYF.

The gene calls are TRBV12-3 or TRBV12-4 and TRBJ2-7; D is unclear. The CDR3 consists of 13 residues. Deletions cut 2 bases from V and 3 bases from J, with 8 bases between. The CDR3, as DNA: TGTGCCAGCAGTTTAATGGCTAGCTACGAGCAGTACTTC. Amino acid sequence: CASSLMASYEQYF.

The J gene is TRBJ1-5, the V gene TRBV19, with a tentative D call TRBD1 (6 bases). Germline V lookup: CDR1 LNHDA, CDR2 SQIVND (reference sequence). V dropped 4 bases and J dropped 0 bases, with 10 bases sitting between them. CDR3 length equals 15 residues. In nucleotides, the CDR3 is TGTGCCAGTAGTAGTGACAGGCTTAGCAATCAGCCCCAGCATTTT. This codes for CASSSDRLSNQPQHF.

This clone showed up just once. The chain is built from TRBV25-1 and TRBJ2-6; weak D call: TRBD2 (6 bases). This CDR3 comprises 16 residues. Trimming took 2 bases from V and 2 from J, leaving 10 bases between them. CDR1 is MGHDK, CDR2 SYGVNS, per germline. CDR3 sequence (DNA): TGTGCCAGCAGTGAAAGTCCGGGGGCTGGGGCCAACGTCCTGACTTTC. Its protein product is CASSESPGAGANVLTF.

This chain connects TRBV11-3 to TRBJ2-7; D perhaps matches TRBD2 (5 bases). The germline CDR1 and CDR2 sequences are SGHNT and YENEEA. Between the trimmed V and J ends, which lost 4 bases and 2 bases, there was a span of 21 bases. This CDR3 contains 17 residues. CDR3 DNA: TGTGCCAGCAGCTCCCCAGCTCGCGAGACGGGGACCTACGAGCAGTACTTC. This gives the protein CASSSPARETGTYEQYF.

The chain is built from TRBV10-3 and TRBJ1-1; D not certain. Trimming removed 7 bases from V and 0 bases from J, with 9 bases in between. Germline V gene data show CDR1 as ENHRY and CDR2 as SYGVKD. CDR3 size: 13 residues. The CDR3 spells CAIKTDMNTEAFF. The CDR3, as DNA: TGTGCCATCAAAACCGACATGAACACTGAAGCTTTCTTT.

The gene calls are TRBV3-1 (or the pseudogene TRBV3-2) and TRBJ1-2, with D unresolved. The V and J ends lost 5 bases and 3 bases respectively, with 10 bases between them. Per the germline V gene, CDR1 is LGHDT and CDR2 is YNNKEL (reference sequence). This CDR3 is 13 amino acids long. The CDR3 spells CASSGWEDYGYTF. Written as DNA, the CDR3 is TGTGCCAGCAGCGGTTGGGAGGACTATGGCTACACCTTC.

The rearrangement joins TRBV28 to TRBJ2-7, with a weak D call TRBD2 (6 bases). This CDR3 contains 14 residues. Germline lookup yields CDR1 MDHEN and CDR2 SYDVKM. Trimming took off 2 bases at V and 3 bases at J, with 11 bases between the two ends. The CDR3 region is CASSLGGNGYEQYF. Here the CDR3 DNA reads TGTGCCAGCAGTTTAGGAGGGAACGGCTACGAGCAGTACTTC. Full variable domain (remainder filled in from reference TRBV28 and TRBJ2-7): DVKVTQSSRYLVKRTGEKVFLECVQDMDHENMFWYRQDPGLGLRLIYFSYDVKMKEKGDIPEGYSVSREKKERFSLILESASTNQTSMYLCASSLGGNGYEQYFGPGTRLTVT.